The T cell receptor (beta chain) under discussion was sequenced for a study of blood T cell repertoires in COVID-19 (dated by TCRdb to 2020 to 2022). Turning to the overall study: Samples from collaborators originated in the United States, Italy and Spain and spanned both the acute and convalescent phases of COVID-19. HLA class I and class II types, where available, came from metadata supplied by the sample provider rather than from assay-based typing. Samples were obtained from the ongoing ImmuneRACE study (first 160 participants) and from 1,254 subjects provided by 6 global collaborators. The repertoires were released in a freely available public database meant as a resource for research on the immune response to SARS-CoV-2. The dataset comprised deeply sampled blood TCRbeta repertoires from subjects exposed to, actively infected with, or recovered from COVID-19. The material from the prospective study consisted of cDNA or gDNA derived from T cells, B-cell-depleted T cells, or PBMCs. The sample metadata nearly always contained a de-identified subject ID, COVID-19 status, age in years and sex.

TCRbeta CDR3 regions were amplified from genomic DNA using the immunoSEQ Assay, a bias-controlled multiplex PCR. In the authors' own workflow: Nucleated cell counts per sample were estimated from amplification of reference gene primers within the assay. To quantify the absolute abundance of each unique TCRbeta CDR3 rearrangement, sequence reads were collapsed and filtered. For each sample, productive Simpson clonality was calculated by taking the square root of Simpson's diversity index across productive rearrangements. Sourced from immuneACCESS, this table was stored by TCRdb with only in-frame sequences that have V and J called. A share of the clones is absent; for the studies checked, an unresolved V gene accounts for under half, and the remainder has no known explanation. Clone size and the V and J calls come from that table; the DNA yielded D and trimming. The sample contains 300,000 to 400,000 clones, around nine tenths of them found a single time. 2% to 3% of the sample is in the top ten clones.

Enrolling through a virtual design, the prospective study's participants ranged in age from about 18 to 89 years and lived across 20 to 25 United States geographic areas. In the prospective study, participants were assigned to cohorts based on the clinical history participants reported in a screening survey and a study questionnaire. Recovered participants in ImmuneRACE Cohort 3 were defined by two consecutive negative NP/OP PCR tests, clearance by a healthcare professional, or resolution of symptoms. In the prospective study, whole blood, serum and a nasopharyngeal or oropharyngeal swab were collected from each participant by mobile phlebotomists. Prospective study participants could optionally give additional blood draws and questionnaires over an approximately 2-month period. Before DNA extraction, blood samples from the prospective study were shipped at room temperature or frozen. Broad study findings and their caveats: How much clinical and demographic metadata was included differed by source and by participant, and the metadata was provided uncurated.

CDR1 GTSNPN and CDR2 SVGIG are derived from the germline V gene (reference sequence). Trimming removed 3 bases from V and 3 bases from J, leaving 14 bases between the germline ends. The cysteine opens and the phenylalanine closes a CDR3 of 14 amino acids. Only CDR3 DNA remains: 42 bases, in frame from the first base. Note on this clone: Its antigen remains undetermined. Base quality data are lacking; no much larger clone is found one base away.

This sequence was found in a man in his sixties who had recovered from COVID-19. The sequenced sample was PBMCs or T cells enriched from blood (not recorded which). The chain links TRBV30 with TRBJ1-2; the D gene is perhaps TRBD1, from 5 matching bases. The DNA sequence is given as TGTGCCTGGAGGGGACTTCGGAGAGACTATGGCTACACCTTC. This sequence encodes CAWRGLRRDYGYTF.